These 27 T cell receptor beta chains came from one sample sequenced in a study of early T cells in non-severe SARS-CoV-2 infection. TCRdb fed the 5' RACE reads into MiXCR, producing one record per CDR3 protein. Of 80,000 to 95,000 distinct CDR3 sequences detected, approximately 17% appear once; the ten largest clones hold 4.5% to 6.5%. Sample: whole blood, taken at baseline. Receptors originate from an adult who was a healthcare worker with PCR-confirmed SARS-CoV-2 infection or an uninfected control (not recorded which).

This clonotype was seen more than once but under ten times. This chain uses TRBV6-1 with TRBJ1-5; D uncertain. CDR1 and CDR2 from the germline V gene are MNHNS and SASEGT. This CDR3 is built from 13 residues. Trimming stripped 6 bases from V and 7 bases from J, with 13 bases between. The CDR3 spells CASRIENGQPQHF. For the CDR3, the DNA is TGTGCCAGCAGGATAGAGAACGGACAGCCCCAGCATTTT.

J is TRBJ2-7 and V is TRBV5-1; 7 nucleotides line up with TRBD2. V was clipped by 5 bases and J by 6 bases; unmatched bases: 17. The CDR3 loop spans 16 amino acids. Germline V gene data show CDR1 as SGHRS and CDR2 as YFSETQ. In DNA form, the CDR3 reads TGCGCCAGCAGTTCGGGGGTTATGAGCGGGATCCTCGAGCAGTACTTC. This codes for CASSSGVMSGILEQYF.

This clonotype was recorded a few times. This chain joins TRBV2 and TRBJ2-1; no clear D gene. From germline, CDR1 is SNHLY and CDR2 FYNNEI. Trimming removed 8 bases at V and 0 bases at J, with 8 bases between. This CDR3 has 13 residues. The CDR3 coding sequence is TGTGCCAGCGGACCGAGCTCCTACAATGAGCAGTTCTTC. It specifies CASGPSSYNEQFF.

Many counts were recorded for this clonotype. The chain joins TRBV4-3 to TRBJ2-5; D perhaps matches TRBD2 (6 bases). V gave up 0 bases and J gave up 5 bases, with 13 bases separating them. This CDR3 comprises 15 residues. In germline, CDR1 is LGHNA, CDR2 YSLEER. The CDR3 here is CASSQDGGMGETQYF. For the CDR3, the DNA is TGCGCCAGCAGCCAAGATGGCGGGATGGGTGAGACCCAGTACTTC.

This clonotype was seen more than once but under ten times. The rearrangement links TRBV11-2 to TRBJ2-2; D possibly matches TRBD1 or TRBD2 (5 bases each). Germline V gene sequence: CDR1 SGHAT, CDR2 FQNNGV. The CDR3 runs 14 residues. Between the trimmed V and J ends, which lost 1 base and 7 bases, there was a span of 10 bases. The CDR3 loop reads CASSLGRGVGELFF. DNA of the CDR3: TGTGCCAGCAGCTTAGGAAGGGGAGTCGGGGAGCTGTTTTTT.

In this sample, this clonotype turned up a few times. The chain couples TRBV6-5 to TRBJ2-1, with unresolved D. This CDR3 contains 12 residues. CDR1 is MNHEY, CDR2 SVGAGI, per germline. Trimming took off 6 bases at V and 7 bases at J, with 10 bases between the two ends. The CDR3 sequence is CASSKTINEQFF. The CDR3 DNA sequence: TGTGCCAGCAGCAAGACGATTAATGAGCAGTTCTTC.

This clonotype was picked up a small number of times. V is TRBV4-1 and J is TRBJ2-7; D could derive from TRBD1 or TRBD2 (5 bases each). The CDR3 has 14 residues. The V and J ends lost 6 bases and 4 bases respectively, with 16 bases between them. Germline assignment: CDR1 MGHRA and CDR2 YSYEKL. CDR3: CASRMGTEGYEQYF. The CDR3 DNA is TGCGCCAGCAGGATGGGGACCGAAGGTTACGAGCAGTACTTC.

The V gene is TRBV20-1, the J gene TRBJ1-4, with D perhaps TRBD1 (6 bases). Germline V gives CDR1 DFQATT, CDR2 SNEGSKA (reference sequence). V was trimmed by 8 bases and J by 8 bases, leaving 18 bases between them. This CDR3 comprises 13 residues. CDR3 bases: TGCAGTACAATCGTACAGGGAGGGGAAAAACTGTTTTTT. This encodes CSTIVQGGEKLFF.

This clonotype appeared a few times. This rearrangement joins TRBV2 to TRBJ1-1; D call uncertain. The germline V gene has CDR1 SNHLY and CDR2 FYNNEI. Trimming left V 8 bases short and J 7 bases short, with 11 bases between. This CDR3 spans 11 amino acids. In DNA, the CDR3 is TGTGCCAGCCTAGATCCGGGTGAAGCTTTCTTT. Translated, it gives CASLDPGEAFF.

A few counts support this clonotype. The chain employs TRBV4-3 and TRBJ2-1; the D is unclear. From germline, CDR1 is LGHNA and CDR2 YSLEER. Trimming left V 4 bases short and J 3 bases short, with 7 bases between. This CDR3 spans 13 amino acids. The CDR3 DNA reads as TGCGCCAGCAGCCGCGAAGTCTACAATGAGCAGTTCTTC. Translated, it gives CASSREVYNEQFF.

This clonotype was seen only a few times. The CDR3 DNA is TGTGCCACAACGCAGGGGATGGAGGCCAAAAACATTCAGTACTTC. Encoded protein: CATTQGMEAKNIQYF. V is TRBV10-3 and J is TRBJ2-4; maybe TRBD1 (6 bases). CDR3 size: 15 residues. Trimming left V 10 bases short and J 1 base short, with 17 bases between. Germline-derived CDR1 and CDR2 are ENHRY and SYGVKD.

This clonotype occurred once. V gene TRBV27 combines with J gene TRBJ1-1; D is ambiguous. The V end lost 2 bases, the J end lost 4 bases, and 11 bases lay between the germline ends. Germline V CDR1 and CDR2: MNHEY, SMNVEV (reference sequence). The CDR3 covers 14 residues. The CDR3 nucleotides read TGTGCCAGCAGTTTAAGATGGCCTACCACTGAAGCTTTCTTT. As protein: CASSLRWPTTEAFF.

The sample holds many counts of this clonotype. This rearrangement joins TRBV30 to TRBJ2-3, with D perhaps matching TRBD2 (5 bases). The CDR3 is 15 residues long. V was pared by 5 bases and J by 9 bases, with 24 bases between. Per germline, CDR1 GTSNPN and CDR2 SVGIG (reference sequence). CDR3 sequence: CAWGWEMGKKDTQYF. Written as DNA, the CDR3 is TGTGCCTGGGGTTGGGAGATGGGTAAGAAAGACACGCAGTATTTT.

This clonotype was seen more than once but under ten times. V is TRBV20-1 and J is TRBJ2-7; D ambiguous. The CDR3 is made up of 11 amino acids. Trimming pared 1 base from V and 3 bases from J, leaving 4 bases between. In germline, CDR1 is DFQATT, CDR2 SNEGSKA (reference sequence). The CDR3 coding sequence is TGCAGTGCTAGAGGGGGCTACGAGCAGTACTTC. This encodes CSARGGYEQYF.

This clonotype was seen a handful of times. This rearrangement joins TRBV28 to TRBJ1-5; D uncertain. CDR3 length equals 11 residues. Germline lookup yields CDR1 MDHEN and CDR2 SYDVKM. V was trimmed by 6 bases and J by 6 bases, leaving 6 bases between them. The CDR3 reads CASSRGQPQHF. The CDR3 DNA is TGTGCCAGCAGCCGGGGTCAGCCCCAGCATTTT.

This clonotype turned up a few times. V and J are TRBV12-3 or TRBV12-4 and TRBJ2-1; 9 bases agree with TRBD2. The CDR3 has 15 residues. Unmatched junction bases numbered 11, after V lost 4 bases and J lost 10 bases. CDR3 protein: CASSSLAGLREEQFF. CDR3 DNA: TGTGCCAGCAGTTCTCTAGCGGGATTACGAGAGGAGCAGTTCTTC.

A few counts support this clonotype. The chain has TRBV5-1 and TRBJ2-7, with a weak D call TRBD1 (5 bases). The V gene lost 4 bases and the J gene lost 1 base, with 12 bases spanning the gap. The CDR3 covers 14 residues. Germline assignment: CDR1 SGHRS and CDR2 YFSETQ. For the CDR3, the DNA is TGCGCCAGCAGCCTATACCGACAGTCCTACGAGCAGTACTTC. This sequence encodes CASSLYRQSYEQYF.

This clonotype was seen a handful of times. V and J are TRBV28 and TRBJ2-5; 7 bases are shared with TRBD2. V gave up 6 bases and J gave up 7 bases; unmatched junction bases: 17. CDR3 length: 16 residues. The V gene's germline CDR1 is MDHEN and CDR2 SYDVKM. Here the CDR3 reads CASRYDAGVPLGTQYF. As DNA, the CDR3 is TGTGCCAGCAGATACGACGCGGGAGTTCCTCTAGGGACCCAGTACTTC.

This sequence joins TRBV5-4 and TRBJ2-1, with D possibly TRBD1 on 6 matching bases. Germline-derived CDR1 and CDR2 are SGHNT and YYREEE (reference sequence). This CDR3 is built from 12 residues. V was pared by 4 bases and J by 10 bases, with 12 bases between. CDR3 sequence (DNA): TGTGCCAGCAGCAACTCAGGGGACGAGCAGTTCTTC. Its protein is CASSNSGDEQFF.

The V gene is TRBV27, the J gene TRBJ2-3, with D uncertain. Germline V gene data show CDR1 as MNHEY and CDR2 as SMNVEV (reference sequence). Trimming took off 2 bases at V and 2 bases at J, with 5 bases between the two ends. This CDR3 contains 13 residues. CDR3 coding DNA: TGTGCCAGCAGTTTACAGGTCACAGATACGCAGTATTTT. This gives the protein CASSLQVTDTQYF.

The chain is built from TRBV7-9 and TRBJ2-7, with D possibly matching TRBD2 (5 bases). Between the trimmed V and J ends, which lost 4 bases and 2 bases, there was a span of 9 bases. Per germline, CDR1 SEHNR and CDR2 FQNEAQ (reference sequence). The CDR3 is made up of 13 amino acids. DNA for the CDR3: TGTGCCAGCAGCTCCGGACTTACCTACGAGCAGTACTTC. It translates to CASSSGLTYEQYF.

This clonotype was observed a few times. V gene TRBV6-5 combines with J gene TRBJ2-5; maybe TRBD2 (6 bases). The CDR3 runs to 14 residues. V was shortened by 6 bases and J by 7 bases, with 18 bases between the two germline ends. Germline CDR1 reads MNHEY; CDR2 reads SVGAGI. The CDR3 loop reads CASSRAGSGGTQYF. The CDR3 region has the DNA TGTGCCAGCAGCCGTGCGGGGTCCGGGGGGACCCAGTACTTC.

The CDR3 sequence is CASRGLAGNTDTQYF. The CDR3 bases are TGTGCCAGCAGGGGACTAGCGGGGAACACAGATACGCAGTATTTT. This sequence joins TRBV27 and TRBJ2-3; TRBD2 aligns across 13 bases. The CDR3 contains 15 residues. Germline V CDR1 and CDR2: MNHEY, SMNVEV (reference sequence). V trimming: 6 bases; J trimming: 2 bases; junction bases outside the gene matches: 2.

This chain connects TRBV4-1 to TRBJ2-3; a possible D gene is TRBD2 (5 bases). Looked up from germline, CDR1 is MGHRA and CDR2 is YSYEKL. Trimming shortened V by 3 bases and J by 3 bases, and 16 bases separated the two germline ends. This CDR3 contains 16 residues. CDR3 region: CASSQGGWTATDTQYF. The DNA of the CDR3 is TGCGCCAGCAGCCAGGGCGGGTGGACGGCGACAGATACGCAGTATTTT.

The genes are TRBV20-1 and TRBJ2-3; tentatively, D is TRBD2 (6 bases). Germline V gene sequence: CDR1 DFQATT, CDR2 SNEGSKA (reference sequence). CDR3 length: 16 amino acids. The ends were cut back, 3 bases at V and 8 bases at J, with 24 bases in the middle. The CDR3 region is CSASSGEASAYGTQYF. The CDR3 DNA reads TGCAGTGCTAGCTCCGGGGAGGCCTCGGCTTATGGTACGCAGTATTTT.

The chain combines TRBV7-2 with TRBJ2-5; no reliable D call. The CDR3 contains 15 residues. The germline V and J ends were trimmed by 1 base and 1 base, with 10 bases remaining between them. CDR1 is SGHTA, CDR2 FQGNSA, per germline. Written as DNA, the CDR3 is TGTGCCAGCAGCTTAGTTTCGGCAGTCCAAGAGACCCAGTACTTC. Protein: CASSLVSAVQETQYF.

The chain links TRBV6-6 to TRBJ1-1; D remains ambiguous. This CDR3 has 12 amino acids. Germline V lookup: CDR1 MNHNY, CDR2 SVGAGI (reference sequence). Deletions cut 8 bases from V and 5 bases from J, with 12 bases between. CDR3 DNA: TGTGCCAGCGGTGAAGGGAGGACTGAAGCTTTCTTT. Translation gives CASGEGRTEAFF.